This is a list of T cell receptor beta chains from one sample in a study of CD8 T cells in Susac syndrome. TCRdb used MiXCR to reprocess the immunoSEQ multiplex PCR reads, holding one entry per CDR3 protein. Among under 350,000 distinct CDR3 sequences listed, around 90% were seen once. Input material: CD4+ T cells from PBMCs. The origin of the receptors is a human donor with multiple sclerosis. The CDR3 runs from the conserved cysteine through the conserved F or W. A D gene is named only where the DNA matches it firmly. Clone size is stated in some rows and not others, as once, few, many or a class when expanded.

V gene	J gene	clone size	D gene	CDR3 DNA	CDR3 protein
TRBV6-2/TRBV6-3	TRBJ2-5	.	.	TGTGCCAGCAGTTACGGTCGGTACCTAGAGACCCAGTACTTC	CASSYGRYLETQYF
TRBV20-1	TRBJ1-2	.	.	TGCAGTGCTAGAGATACTGGCGGACACTCAGTCTATGGCTACACCTTC	CSARDTGGHSVYGYTF
TRBV20-1	TRBJ1-1	.	.	TGCAGTGCTAGAGATAGCAGGGGCGTTGGATACACTGAAGCTTTCTTT	CSARDSRGVGYTEAFF
TRBV5-1	TRBJ1-1	.	.	TGCGCCAGCAGCTTGTTCCCGGCAGGGATGGTTGTAACAACTGAAGCTTTCTTT	CASSLFPAGMVVTTEAFF
TRBV7-2	TRBJ2-7	.	TRBD1	TGTGCCAGCAGCGATCCGGGACAGCCTTACGAGCAGTACTTC	CASSDPGQPYEQYF
TRBV6-6	TRBJ2-2	.	.	TGTGCCAGCAGGCGGGACAATGTCCTTATCGGGGAGCTGTTTTTT	CASRRDNVLIGELFF
TRBV29-1	TRBJ2-5	.	.	TGCAGCGTGGGGCAGGGGGAGACCCAGTACTTC	CSVGQGETQYF
TRBV4-3	TRBJ1-2	.	.	TGCGCCAGCAGCCCGACGGGACGAGCGGGCTACACCTTC	CASSPTGRAGYTF
TRBV6-1	TRBJ2-2	.	.	TGTGCCAGCAATCCCAGCGAGGGGCGCGGGGAGCTGTTTTTT	CASNPSEGRGELFF
TRBV5-1	TRBJ2-7	once	TRBD2	TGCGCCAGCAGCTTGACTAGCGGGAGACTCCCCTACGAGCAGTACTTC	CASSLTSGRLPYEQYF
TRBV6-5	TRBJ1-2	.	TRBD1	TGTGCCAGCAGTTACCCGGGACAGGGGAAGGAGGGCTACACCTTC	CASSYPGQGKEGYTF
TRBV12-3/TRBV12-4	TRBJ1-2	.	.	TGTGCCAGCAGTCGCCACAGGGCGGGAGACTATGGCTACACCTTC	CASSRHRAGDYGYTF
TRBV7-6	TRBJ2-1	.	.	TGTGCCAGCAGCCCTCGTTCTAGCGCCTACAATGAGCAGTTCTTC	CASSPRSSAYNEQFF
TRBV4-1	TRBJ2-1	.	.	TGCGCCAGCAGCCACCTCCGGGGGCGCTCGGATGAGCAGTTCTTC	CASSHLRGRSDEQFF
TRBV6-1	TRBJ2-5	.	TRBD2	TGTGCCAGCCGGACTAGCGGGGTAGGGACCCAGTACTTC	CASRTSGVGTQYF
TRBV3-1	TRBJ2-2	.	TRBD2	TGTGCCAGCAGCCGGACTAGCGGGATTAACACCGGGGAGCTGTTTTTT	CASSRTSGINTGELFF
TRBV7-9	TRBJ1-5	.	.	TGTGCCAGCAGTCCGTATGGTCAGCCCCAGCATTTT	CASSPYGQPQHF
TRBV29-1	TRBJ2-7	.	.	TGCAGCGTTGAAAGGGCCAACGAGCAGTACTTC	CSVERANEQYF
TRBV11-2	TRBJ1-1	.	.	TGTGCCAGCAGCCCTCCGGGTACGGGGGGTGAAGCTTTCTTT	CASSPPGTGGEAFF
TRBV18	TRBJ2-2	.	TRBD1	TGTGCCAGCTCACCACCGGGACAGGGAAGAGCCGGGGAGCTGTTTTTT	CASSPPGQGRAGELFF
TRBV29-1	TRBJ2-1	.	TRBD1	TGCAGCGTTTGCTGGACAGGGATGAATGAGCAGTTCTTC	CSVCWTGMNEQFF
TRBV2	TRBJ1-2	.	TRBD1	TGTGCCAGCAAAGGGACAGTTAACTATGGCTACACCTTC	CASKGTVNYGYTF
TRBV7-3	TRBJ2-3	.	.	TGTGCCAGCAGCCCCGCGGCAGGGAATACGCAGTATTTT	CASSPAAGNTQYF
TRBV27	TRBJ2-7	few	.	TGTGCCAGCAGTTCACACGGAGGGGCCTACGAGCAGTACTTC	CASSSHGGAYEQYF
TRBV7-9	TRBJ1-2	.	TRBD1	TGTGCCAGCAGCGCTGCCGGGACAGGGGGAAGAGGCTACACCTTC	CASSAAGTGGRGYTF
TRBV7-2	TRBJ1-5	.	TRBD1	TGTGCCAGCAGCTGGGACAGGGCGGTTCAGCCCCAGCATTTT	CASSWDRAVQPQHF
TRBV7-3	TRBJ1-1	.	.	TGTGCCAGCAGTGAGGGCCCGAACACTGAAGCTTTCTTT	CASSEGPNTEAFF
TRBV30	TRBJ1-1	.	.	TGTGCCTGGAGCGAGGGGCGGATCACTGAAGCTTTCTTT	CAWSEGRITEAFF
TRBV20-1	TRBJ1-1	once	.	TGCAGTGCTCGGGACTCTTTTAACACTGAAGCTTTCTTT	CSARDSFNTEAFF
TRBV15	TRBJ1-1	.	.	TGTGCCACCAGCAAACACTACGACGCTGAAGCTTTCTTT	CATSKHYDAEAFF
TRBV5-1	TRBJ1-2	once	.	TGCGCCAGCAGCGAACCTGACCGAACTAACTATGGCTACACCTTC	CASSEPDRTNYGYTF
TRBV23-1	TRBJ2-4	.	.	TGCGCCAGGAGTCTGGGGTACTCGACCCAGCTAGCCAAAAACATTCAGTACTTC	CARSLGYSTQLAKNIQYF
TRBV29-1	TRBJ2-7	.	.	TGCAGCGTAGAGCCCGGACACGGAGTAGGCGAGCAGTACTTC	CSVEPGHGVGEQYF
TRBV7-2	TRBJ2-1	.	TRBD2	TGTGCCAGCAGCCCGAGCGGGGGACGGAGCTCCTACAATGAGCAGTTCTTC	CASSPSGGRSSYNEQFF
TRBV7-9	TRBJ2-1	.	.	TGTGCCAGCAGCTCAGACTCGGCAGGCAATGAGCAGTTCTTC	CASSSDSAGNEQFF
TRBV5-1	TRBJ1-1	.	.	TGCGCCAGCAGCTTTAACCCGGGTCTCCAGGGTACTGAAGCTTTCTTT	CASSFNPGLQGTEAFF
TRBV25-1	TRBJ2-2	once	.	TGTGCCAGCAGTGAGGCAGGGAGGACCGGGGAGCTGTTTTTT	CASSEAGRTGELFF
TRBV7-8	TRBJ1-4	.	.	TGTGCCAGCAGCTACGAGGGGCGTCAGGAAAAACTGTTTTTT	CASSYEGRQEKLFF
TRBV19	TRBJ1-6	.	.	TGTGCCAGTAGGCCGGACTGGGGAAATTCACCCCTCCACTTT	CASRPDWGNSPLHF
TRBV5-1	TRBJ2-1	.	.	TGCGCCAGCAGCTTGGACGTCGACAATGAGCAGTTCTTC	CASSLDVDNEQFF
TRBV7-8	TRBJ2-1	.	TRBD2	TGTGCCAGCAGCCCTGTTGGGACTAGCGGGGTTGAGCAGTTCTTC	CASSPVGTSGVEQFF
TRBV5-1	TRBJ2-7	.	.	TGCGCCATCATTTACATGGGACCGTCGGACGAGCAGTACTTC	CAIIYMGPSDEQYF
TRBV12-3/TRBV12-4	TRBJ2-7	.	TRBD2	TGTGCCAGCAGTTTCGTGCGGGGGGGGGCCGAGTACTTC	CASSFVRGGAEYF
TRBV7-9	TRBJ1-2	.	.	TGTGCCAGCAGCCTGGGAGGCTCGAAGGGTTCCAACACCTTC	CASSLGGSKGSNTF
TRBV5-1	TRBJ2-1	.	.	TGCGCCAGCAGCTTGGACGGGCGGCAGGAGCAGTTCTTC	CASSLDGRQEQFF
TRBV7-3	TRBJ2-3	.	TRBD2	TGTGCCAGCAGCTTAACGGAAGGACTAGCAGCTAATACGCAGTATTTT	CASSLTEGLAANTQYF
TRBV7-2	TRBJ1-1	.	.	TGTGCCAGCAGCTTAGGACGGGAGGAGGAAGCTTTCTTT	CASSLGREEEAFF
TRBV5-1	TRBJ2-7	once	TRBD1	TGCGCCAGCAGCAAGTCCCGGGACAGGGACGAGCAGTACTTC	CASSKSRDRDEQYF
TRBV6-1	TRBJ1-4	once	.	TGTGCCAGCGTGGCCCACAGGGCTGGAGATGTAGGCCTGTTTTTT	CASVAHRAGDVGLFF
TRBV7-8	TRBJ1-1	.	TRBD1	TGTGCCAGCAGCAAACAGACAGGGGGGGTGAACACTGAAGCTTTCTTT	CASSKQTGGVNTEAFF
TRBV5-1	TRBJ2-3	.	.	TGCGCCAGCAGCCCTCGACTGAGCAGCGCAGATACGCAGTATTTT	CASSPRLSSADTQYF
TRBV7-3	TRBJ1-1	once	.	TGTGCCAGCAGCCCCCGGGGGCCAGGGCCGGGAGGCACTGAAGCTTTCTTT	CASSPRGPGPGGTEAFF
TRBV6-5	TRBJ1-1	.	.	TGTGCCAGCAGTTATTTGGGGGGAGCTTTCTTT	CASSYLGGAFF
TRBV5-1	TRBJ2-1	.	.	TGCGCCAGCAGCTTCGGAGACTCCGTGAATGAGCAGTTCTTC	CASSFGDSVNEQFF
TRBV19	TRBJ1-2	once	.	TGTGCCAGTACCGAGGGCGGGACCCTCTATGGCTACACCTTC	CASTEGGTLYGYTF